The 27 T cell receptor beta chains below were found in one sample sequenced in a study of a mutant IDH1 vaccine in newly diagnosed glioma. For these TCRs, the target antigens are not known. The table came from immunoSEQ multiplex PCR; TCRdb's copy has only in-frame clones and leaves some out. Here the sample spans tens of thousands of clones, approximately 84% being singletons. Time point meaning: week 11, during vaccination. Each dose delivered 300 ug of mutant IDH1 20-mer peptide subcutaneously with imiquimod. The sample consisted of PBMCs, taken from a glioma patient whose treatment included an IDH1 peptide vaccine. These receptors were obtained from a woman in her forties or fifties with glioma.

This sequence joins TRBV7-9 and TRBJ1-3, with a weak D call TRBD1 (6 bases). V gave up 5 bases and J gave up 4 bases, with 15 bases separating them. Looked up from germline, CDR1 is SEHNR and CDR2 is FQNEAQ (reference sequence). The CDR3 has 15 residues. The CDR3 nucleotides are TGTGCCAGCAGCCCGGGGGACAATTCCGGAAACACCATATATTTT. It encodes CASSPGDNSGNTIYF.

The chain uses TRBV2 and TRBJ2-3; the match to TRBD2 covers 11 bases. The junction had 5 bases not matched to a gene; V was cut back by 6 bases and J by 3 bases. CDR1 and CDR2 (germline): SNHLY, FYNNEI. The CDR3 consists of 15 residues. The CDR3 here is CASRASGGPTDTQYF. For the CDR3, the DNA is TGTGCCAGCAGGGCTAGCGGGGGGCCTACAGATACGCAGTATTTT.

This chain links TRBV7-2 with TRBJ1-1; D unresolved. Germline assignment: CDR1 SGHTA and CDR2 FQGNSA. The CDR3 covers 14 residues. Trimming took off 2 bases at V and 4 bases at J, with 11 bases between the two ends. CDR3 protein: CASSLLGLSTEAFF. CDR3 in DNA: TGTGCCAGCAGCTTACTAGGTTTGAGCACTGAAGCTTTCTTT.

V gene TRBV27 combines with J gene TRBJ1-2, with 7 bases aligning to TRBD1. The CDR3 has 21 residues. V was pared by 1 base and J by 2 bases, with 22 bases of the junction left unmatched. Germline CDR1 and CDR2: MNHEY and SMNVEV (reference sequence). CDR3 loop: CASSLLAPNFRDRESNYGYTF. In DNA, the CDR3 is TGTGCCAGCAGTTTATTAGCCCCAAATTTCCGGGACAGAGAATCGAACTATGGCTACACCTTC.

The V and J genes are TRBV6-1 and TRBJ2-5; D gene ambiguous. V lost 4 bases and J 5 bases, leaving 11 bases between the germline ends. Germline CDR1 is MNHNS and CDR2 is SASEGT. The CDR3 extends over 13 amino acids. This CDR3 is CASSGSSIETQYF. The CDR3 nucleotides read TGTGCCAGCAGTGGGTCCAGCATTGAGACCCAGTACTTC.

The rearrangement uses TRBV27 and TRBJ1-2; TRBD1 agrees at 11 bases. CDR3 length equals 15 residues. After removal of 2 bases from V and 5 bases from J, the junction contained 4 bases not matched to a gene. Germline lookup yields CDR1 MNHEY and CDR2 SMNVEV (reference sequence). For the CDR3, the DNA is TGTGCCAGCAGTTTAAGGGGACAGGGGGAATATGGCTACACCTTC. Protein: CASSLRGQGEYGYTF.

V and J are TRBV5-1 and TRBJ2-1, with D maybe TRBD1 (5 bases). Looked up from germline, CDR1 is SGHRS and CDR2 is YFSETQ. The CDR3 extends over 13 amino acids. V was pared by 5 bases and J by 8 bases, with 14 bases between. CDR3 protein: CASRQELWDEQFF. The CDR3 nucleotides are TGCGCCAGCAGACAGGAACTATGGGATGAGCAGTTCTTC.

The chain uses TRBV10-3 and TRBJ2-7; the D gene is possibly TRBD1 (5 bases). V shed 2 bases and J shed 3 bases, with 5 bases lying between them. CDR1 is ENHRY, CDR2 SYGVKD, per germline. The CDR3 runs 12 residues. DNA of the CDR3: TGTGCCATCAGTGAGCAGGGCTACGAGCAGTACTTC. Translated, it gives CAISEQGYEQYF.

In its sample, this clone was seen once. This chain connects TRBV7-9 to TRBJ2-5; D uncertain. This CDR3 is built from 11 residues. V was pared by 6 bases and J by 0 bases, with 2 bases between. Germline CDR1 reads SEHNR; CDR2 reads FQNEAQ (reference sequence). CDR3 DNA sequence: TGTGCCAGCAGTTACCAAGAGACCCAGTACTTC. It yields the protein CASSYQETQYF. The full variable domain, rest sourced from reference TRBV7-9 and TRBJ2-5, is DTGVSQNPRHKITKRGQNVTFRCDPISEHNRLYWYRQTLGQGPEFLTYFQNEAQLEKSRLLSDRFSAERPKGSFSTLEIQRTEQGDSAMYLCASSYQETQYFGPGTRLLVL.

V is TRBV5-1 and J is TRBJ2-3, with a weak D call TRBD1 (6 bases). The length of the CDR3 is 16 residues. The germline V gene has CDR1 SGHRS and CDR2 YFSETQ. V lost 3 bases to trimming and J lost 3 bases, with 17 bases between them. The CDR3 sequence is CASSYPGHIYTDTQYF. CDR3 DNA: TGCGCCAGCAGCTATCCGGGACATATTTATACAGATACGCAGTATTTT.

The chain uses TRBV7-2 and TRBJ2-5, with 7 bases that match TRBD2. This CDR3 is built from 15 residues. The V and J ends lost 5 bases and 4 bases, in that order; junction bases with no gene match: 10. The V gene's germline CDR1 is SGHTA and CDR2 FQGNSA. In DNA form, the CDR3 reads TGTGCCAGCAGCGGTTCGACTAGCCCCCTAGAGACCCAGTACTTC. Protein: CASSGSTSPLETQYF.

This rearrangement joins TRBV27 to TRBJ2-7; 7 nucleotides align to TRBD2. Germline values: CDR1 MNHEY, CDR2 SMNVEV (reference sequence). The CDR3 consists of 15 residues. The J segment lost 3 bases and the V segment lost 5 bases, leaving 10 bases of the junction unmatched. The CDR3 sequence: CASSPGGILNYEQYF. In DNA form, the CDR3 reads TGTGCCAGCAGTCCCGGGGGGATCCTAAACTACGAGCAGTACTTC.

This clone was seen more than once but under ten times. DNA of the CDR3: TGCAGCGCCGGAGGGGGCCCGGAACAGCCCCAGCATTTT. Protein product: CSAGGGPEQPQHF. The rearrangement links TRBV29-1 to TRBJ1-5, with TRBD1 matching over 7 bases. There are 13 residues in the CDR3. V dropped 7 bases and J dropped 7; count of bases not matched to a gene: 10. The germline V gene encodes CDR1 SQVTM and CDR2 ANQGSEA.

The chain's CDR3 is CASSRTGDTYEQYF. The CDR3 DNA sequence: TGTGCCAGCAGCCGAACAGGGGATACCTACGAGCAGTACTTC. This chain connects TRBV7-2 to TRBJ2-7, with 7 bases fitting TRBD1. This CDR3 is 14 amino acids long. CDR1 SGHTA and CDR2 FQGNSA come from the germline V gene. The junction had 6 bases not matched to a gene; V was cut back by 5 bases and J by 2 bases.

The chain uses TRBV2 and TRBJ2-5; 15 bases map to TRBD2. From germline, CDR1 is SNHLY and CDR2 FYNNEI. The CDR3 totals 16 residues. V trimming: 5 bases; J trimming: 2 bases; junction bases outside the gene matches: 3. Here the CDR3 reads CASSSGLAGGQETQYF. The CDR3 DNA reads as TGTGCCAGCAGTTCAGGACTAGCGGGGGGGCAAGAGACCCAGTACTTC.

The CDR3: CASSLQDRGGEDTQYF. The CDR3 region has the DNA TGTGCCAGCAGCTTGCAGGACAGGGGAGGAGAAGATACGCAGTATTTT. The chain links TRBV5-5 to TRBJ2-3; the match to TRBD1 covers 9 bases. Germline CDR1 reads SGHKS; CDR2 reads YYEKEE (reference sequence). The CDR3 has 16 residues. V dropped 1 base and J dropped 5; count of bases not matched to a gene: 8.

V and J are TRBV10-3 and TRBJ2-2, with 10 bases lining up with TRBD2. The CDR3 has 16 amino acids. Per germline, CDR1 ENHRY and CDR2 SYGVKD. The V and J ends lost 6 bases and 2 bases, in that order; junction bases with no gene match: 6. DNA of the CDR3: TGTGCCATCAGGAAAGCGGGGGGGTTAAACACCGGGGAGCTGTTTTTT. This encodes CAIRKAGGLNTGELFF.

The rearrangement joins TRBV5-8 to TRBJ2-1; TRBD1 might be the D (5 bases). The CDR3 is 17 amino acids. CDR1 and CDR2 (germline): SGHTS, YDEGEE. The V end lost 0 bases, the J end lost 0 bases, and 13 bases lay between the germline ends. This CDR3 reads CASSLGQGKSSYNEQFF. In nucleotides, the CDR3 is TGTGCCAGCAGCTTGGGGCAGGGCAAAAGCTCCTACAATGAGCAGTTCTTC.

V and J are TRBV7-2 and TRBJ2-2; no firm D call. CDR3 length equals 16 residues. Germline CDR1 SGHTA, CDR2 FQGNSA. V was cut by 1 base and J by 5 bases, with 14 bases left in between. The CDR3 sequence is CASSLGMSASTGELFF. As DNA, the CDR3 is TGTGCCAGCAGCTTAGGGATGTCCGCGTCTACCGGGGAGCTGTTTTTT. The full variable domain, with the rest looked up from reference TRBV7-2 and TRBJ2-2, is GAGVSQSPSNKVTEKGKDVELRCDPISGHTALYWYRQSLGQGLEFLIYFQGNSAPDKSGLPSDRFSAERTGGSVSTLTIQRTQQEDSAVYLCASSLGMSASTGELFFGEGSRLTVL.

The chain employs TRBV5-1 and TRBJ1-2; possible D gene TRBD1, 5 bases. The V end lost 2 bases, the J end lost 4 bases, and 12 bases lay between the germline ends. This CDR3 contains 14 residues. The germline CDR1 and CDR2 sequences are SGHRS and YFSETQ. Written as DNA, the CDR3 is TGCGCCAGCAGCTTTTCGGGGGAACCCTATGGCTACACCTTC. It translates to CASSFSGEPYGYTF.

This chain links TRBV21-1 with TRBJ1-5. TRBV21-1 is recorded as a pseudogene. The CDR3 sequence is 17 residues long. The CDR3 coding sequence is TGTGCCAGCAGCAAAGAGGGTAGGGGAGTTGGCAATCAGCCCCAGCATTTT. This codes for CASSKEGRGVGNQPQHF.

The genes are TRBV19 and TRBJ1-6; a weak D match, TRBD1 (5 bases). This CDR3 has 14 amino acids. The V and J ends lost 5 bases and 9 bases respectively, with 14 bases between them. CDR1 LNHDA and CDR2 SQIVND come from the germline V gene (reference sequence). The CDR3 DNA is TGTGCCAGTAGTGCAGCCAGGGAATTTTCACCCCTCCACTTT. Amino acid sequence: CASSAAREFSPLHF.

J is TRBJ2-5 and V is TRBV6-6; 11 bases match TRBD1. This CDR3 is built from 13 residues. The junction had 2 bases not matched to a gene; V was cut back by 6 bases and J by 5 bases. From germline, CDR1 is MNHNY and CDR2 SVGAGI (reference sequence). The CDR3: CASRDRGRETQYF. CDR3 bases: TGTGCCAGCAGGGACAGGGGGCGGGAGACCCAGTACTTC.

The genes are TRBV2 and TRBJ1-6; D might be TRBD1 (5 bases). Germline CDR1 is SNHLY and CDR2 is FYNNEI. The CDR3 is 17 amino acids. V lost 4 bases and J lost 5, with 18 bases in between. The CDR3 bases are TGTGCCAGCAGTGGTACGCAGGGCGCGGGTAATAATTCACCCCTCCACTTT. Protein product: CASSGTQGAGNNSPLHF.

This sequence joins TRBV19 and TRBJ2-3, with 10 nucleotides matching TRBD1. CDR1 is LNHDA, CDR2 SQIVND, per germline (reference sequence). Trimming removed 6 bases from V and 6 bases from J; junction bases left unmatched: 12. The CDR3 spans 16 residues. CDR3 protein: CASRNGRTGGSDTQYF. CDR3 DNA sequence: TGTGCCAGTAGGAATGGAAGGACAGGGGGTTCGGATACGCAGTATTTT. Variable domain in full (rest from reference TRBV19 and TRBJ2-3): DGGITQSPKYLFRKEGQNVTLSCEQNLNHDAMYWYRQDPGQGLRLIYYSQIVNDFQKGDIAEGYSVSREKKESFPLTVTSAQKNPTAFYLCASRNGRTGGSDTQYFGPGTRLTVL.

The chain combines TRBV6-6 with TRBJ1-2; 8 nucleotides agree with TRBD1. The CDR3 extends over 13 amino acids. The V gene end was trimmed by 5 bases and the J gene end by 4 bases; junction bases not matched to a gene: 3. Germline V gives CDR1 MNHNY, CDR2 SVGAGI (reference sequence). CDR3 sequence: CASSPGGTYGYTF. DNA of the CDR3: TGTGCCAGCAGTCCAGGGGGCACCTATGGCTACACCTTC.

The CDR3 coding sequence is TGTGCCAGCAGCCAAGAAGGGCACAGCATGAACACTGAAGCTTTCTTT. This codes for CASSQEGHSMNTEAFF. The V call is TRBV4-2, the J call TRBJ1-1; no clear D gene. Germline V lookup: CDR1 LGHNA, CDR2 YNFKEQ. The CDR3 covers 16 residues. Between the trimmed V and J ends, which lost 0 bases and 0 bases, there was a span of 11 bases.